This TCR beta chain emerged from a study of T cells in Graves' hyperthyroidism and ophthalmopathy. Study observations and caveats: Onset of ophthalmopathy came a median roughly 6.9 months after the model predicted it. Most thyroid clonotypes with frequency above 0.001 were detected in blood. Ophthalmopathy and stable hyperthyroidism were separated by a 13 V-J model.

The source material, RNA transcripts, was used to amplify TCR beta CDR3 regions. The HTBI primer set drove a first-round RT-PCR of the TCR CDR3. TCRdb ran MiXCR on the multiplex PCR reads and lists one entry per CDR3 protein. The profile shows about 570,000 distinct CDR3 sequences, roughly 50% of them singletons. CDR1 SGDLS and CDR2 YYNGEE come from the germline V gene. CDR3 length equals 13 residues. V lost 5 bases and J lost 7; bases outside the gene matches: 5. As regards this clonotype: Its antigen is undetermined.

The sequence was obtained from an adult woman with Graves' disease, either hyperthyroidism or ophthalmopathy (not recorded which). J is TRBJ2-5 and V is TRBV9, with 10 bases matching TRBD2. What was sequenced was peripheral blood or thyroid tissue (not recorded which). The CDR3 loop reads CASSLAGARTQYF. The CDR3 DNA sequence: TGTGCCAGCAGTCTAGCGGGGGCGCGGACCCAGTACTTC.